The clone carrying this T cell receptor (beta chain) was seen many times. CDR1 and CDR2 from the germline V gene are SNHLY and FYNNEI. V lost 6 bases and J lost 8; bases outside the gene matches: 9. CDR3 length: 14 amino acids. This specimen comes from a study of T cells in Graves' hyperthyroidism and ophthalmopathy. What was amplified from RNA transcripts were TCR beta CDR3 regions. A set of HTBI primers served as the primers for a first-round RT-PCR of the TCR CDR3. Using its own MiXCR run on the multiplex PCR reads, TCRdb lists one record per CDR3 protein. The table has roughly 640,000 distinct CDR3 sequences, about 16% seen once.

The specimen was blood. The clonotype comes from a woman in her thirties or forties with Graves' ophthalmopathy. The chain uses TRBV2 and TRBJ1-4; TRBD1 aligns across 7 bases. The CDR3 region is CASRGTESGEKLFF. CDR3 nucleotides: TGTGCCAGCAGGGGGACAGAATCAGGAGAAAAACTGTTTTTT.